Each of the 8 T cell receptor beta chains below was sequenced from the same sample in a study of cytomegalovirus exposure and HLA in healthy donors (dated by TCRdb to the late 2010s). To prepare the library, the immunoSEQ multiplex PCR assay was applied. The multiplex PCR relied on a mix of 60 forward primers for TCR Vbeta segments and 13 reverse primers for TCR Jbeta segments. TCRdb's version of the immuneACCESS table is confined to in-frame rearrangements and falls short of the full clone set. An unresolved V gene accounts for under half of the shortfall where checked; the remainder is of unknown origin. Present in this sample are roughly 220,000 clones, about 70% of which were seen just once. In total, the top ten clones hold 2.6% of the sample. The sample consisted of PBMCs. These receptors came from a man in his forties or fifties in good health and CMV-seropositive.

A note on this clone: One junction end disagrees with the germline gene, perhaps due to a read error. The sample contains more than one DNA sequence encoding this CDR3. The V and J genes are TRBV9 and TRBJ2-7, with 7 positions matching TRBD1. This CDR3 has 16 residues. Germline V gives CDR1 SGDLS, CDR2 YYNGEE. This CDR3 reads CASSVGRDSRTYEQYF. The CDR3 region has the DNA TGTGCTAGCAGCGTAGGACGGGACAGTCGTACCTACGAGCAGTACTTC. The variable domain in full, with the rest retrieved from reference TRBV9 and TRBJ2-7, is DSGVTQTPKHLITATGQRVTLRCSPRSGDLSVYWYQQSLDQGLQFLIQYYNGEERAKGNILERFSAQQFPDLHSELNLSSLELGDSALYFCASSVGRDSRTYEQYFGPGTRLTVT.

The CDR3 DNA is TGTGCCAGCAGCCCCAGGACAGGAGAGAACACTGAAGCTTTCTTT. Amino acid sequence: CASSPRTGENTEAFF. This sequence joins TRBV5-6 and TRBJ1-1; the match to TRBD1 covers 7 bases. After removal of 4 bases from V and 1 base from J, the junction contained 7 bases not matched to a gene. The CDR3 length is 15 residues. Germline CDR1 reads SGHDT; CDR2 reads YYEEEE.

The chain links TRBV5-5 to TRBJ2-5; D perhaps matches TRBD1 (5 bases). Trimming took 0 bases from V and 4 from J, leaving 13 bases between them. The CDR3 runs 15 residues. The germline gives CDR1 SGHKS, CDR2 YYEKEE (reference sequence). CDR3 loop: CASSLVQGSGETQYF. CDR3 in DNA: TGTGCCAGCAGCTTGGTGCAGGGCTCCGGAGAGACCCAGTACTTC.

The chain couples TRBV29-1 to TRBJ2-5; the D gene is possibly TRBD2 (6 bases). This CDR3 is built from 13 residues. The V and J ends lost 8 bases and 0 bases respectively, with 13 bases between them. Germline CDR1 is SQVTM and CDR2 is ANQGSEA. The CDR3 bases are TGCAGCATCAAGGGGAGGTACCAAGAGACCCAGTACTTC. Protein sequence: CSIKGRYQETQYF.

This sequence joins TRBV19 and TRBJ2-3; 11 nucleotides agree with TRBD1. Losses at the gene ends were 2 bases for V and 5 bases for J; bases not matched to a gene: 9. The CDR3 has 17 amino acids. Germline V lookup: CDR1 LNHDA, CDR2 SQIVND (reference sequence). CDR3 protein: CASSIHWDRGFRDTQYF. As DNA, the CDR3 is TGTGCCAGTAGTATACATTGGGACAGGGGGTTTAGAGATACGCAGTATTTT.

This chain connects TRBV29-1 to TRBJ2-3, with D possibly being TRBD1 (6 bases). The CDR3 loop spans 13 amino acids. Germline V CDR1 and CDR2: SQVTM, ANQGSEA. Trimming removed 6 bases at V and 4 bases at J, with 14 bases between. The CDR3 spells CSVAPGQADTQYF. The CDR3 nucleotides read TGCAGCGTCGCTCCGGGACAAGCAGATACGCAGTATTTT.

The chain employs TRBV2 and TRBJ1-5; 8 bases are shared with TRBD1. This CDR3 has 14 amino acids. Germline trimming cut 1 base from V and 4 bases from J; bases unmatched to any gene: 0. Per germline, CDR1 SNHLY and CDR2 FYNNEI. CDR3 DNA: TGTGCCAGCAGTGAAGACAGGGGGAATCAGCCCCAGCATTTT. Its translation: CASSEDRGNQPQHF.

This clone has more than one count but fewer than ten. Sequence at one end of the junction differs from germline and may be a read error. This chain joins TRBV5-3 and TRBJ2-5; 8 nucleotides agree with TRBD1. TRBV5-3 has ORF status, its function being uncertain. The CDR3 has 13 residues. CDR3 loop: CASSLTGEETQYF. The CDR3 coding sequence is TGTGCCAGCAGCTTGACAGGGGAAGAGACCCAGTACTTC.